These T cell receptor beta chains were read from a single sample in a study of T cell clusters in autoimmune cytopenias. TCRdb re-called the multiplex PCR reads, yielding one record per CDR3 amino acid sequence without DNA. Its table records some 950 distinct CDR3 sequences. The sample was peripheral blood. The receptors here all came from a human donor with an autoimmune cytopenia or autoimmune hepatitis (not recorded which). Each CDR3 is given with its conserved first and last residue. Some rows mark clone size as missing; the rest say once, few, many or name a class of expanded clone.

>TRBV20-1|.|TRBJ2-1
CSASRRGRGEQFF
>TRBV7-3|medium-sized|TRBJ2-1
CASSPSVYNEQFF
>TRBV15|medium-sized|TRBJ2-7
CATSSQLAGYEQYF
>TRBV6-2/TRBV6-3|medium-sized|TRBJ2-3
CASSYPQRTSRGTDTQYF
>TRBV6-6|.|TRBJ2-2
CASSYPLPGGTGELFF
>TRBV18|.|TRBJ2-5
CASSNRQGMETQYF
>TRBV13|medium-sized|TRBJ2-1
CASSFGLDYNEQFF
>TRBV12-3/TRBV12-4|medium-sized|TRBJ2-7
CASRIDGSYEQYF
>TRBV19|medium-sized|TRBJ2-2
CASSIVYTGELFF
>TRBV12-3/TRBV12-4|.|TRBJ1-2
CASSLTGVNYGYTF
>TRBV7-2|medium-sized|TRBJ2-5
CASSYHSQETQYF
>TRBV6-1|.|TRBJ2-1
CASSEEEYTYNEQFF
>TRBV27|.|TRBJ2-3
CASSPVADTQYF
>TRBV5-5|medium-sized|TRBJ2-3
CASSLGPGNTQYF
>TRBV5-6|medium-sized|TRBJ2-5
CASSGGLFETQYF
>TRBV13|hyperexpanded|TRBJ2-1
CASSFGGENEQFF
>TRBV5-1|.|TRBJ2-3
CASSSPVTDTQYF
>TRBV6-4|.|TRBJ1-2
CASSDSTGAKGYTF
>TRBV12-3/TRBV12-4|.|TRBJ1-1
CASSYRPGPEAFF
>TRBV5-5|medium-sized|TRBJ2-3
CASSFGRATDTQYF
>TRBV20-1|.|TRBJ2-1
CSALPPGTSGNNEQFF
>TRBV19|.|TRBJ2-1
CASSILASGYNEQFF
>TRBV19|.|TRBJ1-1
CASREGGRVEAFF
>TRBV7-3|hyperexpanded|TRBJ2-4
CASSSTAQHIQYF
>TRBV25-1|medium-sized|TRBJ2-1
CASSGTGGHNEQFF
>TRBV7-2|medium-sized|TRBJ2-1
CASSLVTSGGNEQFF
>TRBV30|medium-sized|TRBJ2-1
CAWSVHLDNEQFF
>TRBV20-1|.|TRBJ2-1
CSASGDNEQFF
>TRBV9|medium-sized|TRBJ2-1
CASSVDGGAGEQFF
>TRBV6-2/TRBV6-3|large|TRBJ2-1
CASSYLLAGEGEQFF
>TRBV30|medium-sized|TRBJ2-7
CAWSVRGAGVYEQYF
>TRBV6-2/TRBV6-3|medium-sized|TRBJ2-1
CASSYSNSNEQFF
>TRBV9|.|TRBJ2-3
CASTTSGTNTDTQYF
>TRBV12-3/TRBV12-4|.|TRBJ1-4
CASRRTGGNEKLFF
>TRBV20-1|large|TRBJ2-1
CSARAEGVWYEQFF
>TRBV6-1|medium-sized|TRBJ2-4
CATLSGRAVDKNIQYF
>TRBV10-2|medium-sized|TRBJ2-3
CASSESGQRSTDTQYF
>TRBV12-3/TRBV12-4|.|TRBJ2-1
CASSYGGGRYNEQFF
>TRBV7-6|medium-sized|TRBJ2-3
CASSDTAGALADTQYF
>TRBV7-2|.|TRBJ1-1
CASSLRLNTEAFF
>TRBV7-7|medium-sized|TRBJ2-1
CASSLGGVDNEQFF
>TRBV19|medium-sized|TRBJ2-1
CASSMSPLSGSYNEQFF
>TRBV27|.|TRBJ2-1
CASSRTPNTGGGSEQFF
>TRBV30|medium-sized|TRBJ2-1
CAWSSDSRGKQFF
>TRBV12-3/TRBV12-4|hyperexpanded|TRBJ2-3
CASSFGGAGDTQYF
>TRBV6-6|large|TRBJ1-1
CASSSGADTEAFF
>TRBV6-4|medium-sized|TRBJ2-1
CASSDSAGGANEQFF
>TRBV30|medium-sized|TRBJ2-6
CAWSPLTGGSSGANVLTF
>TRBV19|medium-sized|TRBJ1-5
CASSKSRSNQPQHF
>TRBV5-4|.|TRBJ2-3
CASSLRTGGPTDTQYF
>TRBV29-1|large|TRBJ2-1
CSVPTGIGNEQFF
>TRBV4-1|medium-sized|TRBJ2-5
CASSPFLAGEGETQYF
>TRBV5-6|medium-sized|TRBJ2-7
CASSFYGDYEQYF